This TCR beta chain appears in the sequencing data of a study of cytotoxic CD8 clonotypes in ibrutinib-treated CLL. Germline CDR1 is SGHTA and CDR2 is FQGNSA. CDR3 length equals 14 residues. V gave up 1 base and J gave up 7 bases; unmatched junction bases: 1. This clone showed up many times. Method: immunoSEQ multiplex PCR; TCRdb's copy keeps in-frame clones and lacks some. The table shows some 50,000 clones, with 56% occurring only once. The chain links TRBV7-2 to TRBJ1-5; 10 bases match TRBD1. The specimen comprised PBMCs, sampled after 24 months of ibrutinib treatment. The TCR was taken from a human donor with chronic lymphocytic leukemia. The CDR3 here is CASSLGQGAQPQHF. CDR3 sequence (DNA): TGTGCCAGCAGCTTAGGACAGGGGGCACAGCCCCAGCATTTT.